This T cell receptor (beta chain) comes out of a study of human T cells and chemical hapten exposure. Study information: In the roughly 24-week study, patients were dosed weekly with diphenylcyclopropenone on the scalp throughout. Study-level points and caveats: Positively correlated with patch test score were the counts of PT1 expanded TCRs.

V was trimmed by 4 bases and J by 7 bases, leaving 7 bases between them. Per the germline V gene, CDR1 is KGHSH and CDR2 is LQKENI. This CDR3 is 12 amino acids long. Sample time point: pre-sensitization, week 0. Treatment of the sample: therapeutic diphenylcyclopropenone sensitization with weekly scalp DPC. The study enrolled 18 to 70-year-old alopecia patients suitable for DPC. Single cDNA molecules in the library carried unique molecular identifiers attached during preparation. Each CDR3 protein is one row after TCRdb ran MiXCR on the RACE reads. This sample has some 110,000 distinct CDR3 sequences, with more than 10% found just once. This clonotype was counted at least ten times. Its antigen remains unidentified.

Sequencing used whole blood, obtained in connection with sensitization to the hapten diphenylcyclopropenone (DPC). The clonotype comes from a woman between 50 and 59 years old with alopecia areata. Some clones in this sample may be carry-over from other donors' samples. The J gene is TRBJ2-2, the V gene TRBV18; no clear D. The DNA of the CDR3 is TGTGCCAGCTCACATTTTGTCGGGGAGCTGTTTTTT. Protein: CASSHFVGELFF.